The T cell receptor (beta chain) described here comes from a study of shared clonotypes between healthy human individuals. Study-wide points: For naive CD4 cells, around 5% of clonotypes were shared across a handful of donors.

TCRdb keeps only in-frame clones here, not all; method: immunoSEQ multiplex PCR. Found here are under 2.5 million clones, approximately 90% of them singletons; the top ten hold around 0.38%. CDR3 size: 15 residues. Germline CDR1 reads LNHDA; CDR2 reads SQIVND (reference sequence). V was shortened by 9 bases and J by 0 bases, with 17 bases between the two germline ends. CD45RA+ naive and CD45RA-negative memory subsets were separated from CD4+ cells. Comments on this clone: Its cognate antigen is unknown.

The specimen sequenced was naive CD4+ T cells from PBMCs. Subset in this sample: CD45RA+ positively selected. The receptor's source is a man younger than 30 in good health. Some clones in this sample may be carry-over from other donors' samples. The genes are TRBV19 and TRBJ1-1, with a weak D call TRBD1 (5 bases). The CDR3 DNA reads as TGTGCCAGCAACCATCCCGACAGACTGAACACTGAAGCTTTCTTT. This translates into CASNHPDRLNTEAFF.